The 6 T cell receptor beta chains below come from one sample, sequenced in a study of blood T cells in healthy people across ages. Primers used in a second PCR of roughly 6 to 11 cycles were a sample-barcoded 5' primer and a J-beta primer mix. TCRdb independently ran MiXCR on the 5' RACE reads; one entry per CDR3 protein. The table shows 890,000 or so distinct CDR3 sequences, with 55% to 65% occurring only once. Sequencing was carried out using blood. Receptors originate from a man aged 25 to 40 in good health.

The chain recombines TRBV12-3 or TRBV12-4 with TRBJ2-1, with 8 bases fitting TRBD1. The CDR3 runs 15 residues. The junction had 8 bases not matched to a gene; V was cut back by 10 bases and J by 0 bases. CDR3 coding DNA: TGTGCCACCCAAATAACAGGGGGCTCCTACAATGAGCAGTTCTTC. It is translated as CATQITGGSYNEQFF.

This clonotype was observed a handful of times. The V call is TRBV5-5, the J call TRBJ2-3; D perhaps matches TRBD1 (5 bases). Germline values: CDR1 SGHKS, CDR2 YYEKEE (reference sequence). The CDR3 totals 16 residues. The V gene lost 1 base and the J gene lost 9 bases, with 21 bases spanning the gap. In DNA form, the CDR3 reads TGTGCCAGCAGCTTGTATGGGGCCAGGGAAGGCGAGACGCAGTATTTT. It codes for CASSLYGAREGETQYF.

This clonotype was detected a few times. The chain couples TRBV7-2 to TRBJ2-7; D remains unclear. V shed 3 bases and J shed 2 bases, with 11 bases lying between them. CDR1 is SGHTA, CDR2 FQGNSA, per germline. The CDR3 spans 14 residues. For the CDR3, the DNA is TGTGCCAGCAGCTTCAGTAGTTATCCCTACGAGCAGTACTTC. It codes for CASSFSSYPYEQYF.

This clonotype showed up just a few times. This chain joins TRBV2 and TRBJ2-1; D might be TRBD1 (5 bases). The CDR3 sequence is 13 residues long. Trimming cost V 6 bases and J 7 bases, with 13 bases left between them. Germline CDR1 reads SNHLY; CDR2 reads FYNNEI. The CDR3, as DNA: TGTGCCAGCAGGGGGCTTAGTGAAAATGAGCAGTTCTTC. Amino acid sequence: CASRGLSENEQFF.

Written as DNA, the CDR3 is TGCAGTGCTTTCCCGCTAGCGGGGGGGCAAGAGACCCAGTACTTC. It translates to CSAFPLAGGQETQYF. The chain is built from TRBV20-1 and TRBJ2-5; 12 nucleotides line up with TRBD2. Germline CDR1 DFQATT, CDR2 SNEGSKA (reference sequence). V was pared by 5 bases and J by 2 bases, with 6 bases of the junction left unmatched. The CDR3 is 15 amino acids.

The chain uses TRBV12-3 or TRBV12-4 and TRBJ2-7; D possibly uses TRBD1 or TRBD2 (5 bases each). With 6 bases removed from V and 3 bases from J, the gap between germline ends came to 15 bases. The CDR3 sequence is 14 residues long. The CDR3 loop is CASRRSGPFYEQYF. The CDR3 DNA follows: TGTGCCAGCAGGCGATCGGGGCCCTTCTACGAGCAGTACTTC.